This TCR beta chain originates from a study of T cells in Graves' hyperthyroidism and ophthalmopathy. Amplification yielded TCR beta CDR3 regions, with RNA transcripts as the source. A set of HTBI primers served as the primers for a first-round RT-PCR of the TCR CDR3. TCRdb re-called the multiplex PCR reads through MiXCR, storing one row per CDR3 protein. Among about 740,000 distinct CDR3 sequences listed, around 13% were seen once. Diagnostic decisions used clinical symptoms, serum thyroxine and TRAb, thyroid ultrasound and orbital computed tomography. Unmatched junction bases numbered 8, after V lost 5 bases and J lost 4 bases. The CDR3 covers 16 residues. Study-wide results and limits: Model output signaled ophthalmopathy a median 6.5 months ahead of onset.

This clonotype was found many times. Antigen specificity is unknown. The sample was blood. The J gene is TRBJ2-3, the V gene TRBV12-3 or TRBV12-4, with 11 bases that match TRBD2. The sequence came from a woman aged 18-30 years with Graves' hyperthyroidism. The CDR3: CASSPLAGGAADTQYF. Here the CDR3 DNA reads TGTGCCAGCAGTCCCTTAGCGGGAGGGGCGGCAGATACGCAGTATTTT.